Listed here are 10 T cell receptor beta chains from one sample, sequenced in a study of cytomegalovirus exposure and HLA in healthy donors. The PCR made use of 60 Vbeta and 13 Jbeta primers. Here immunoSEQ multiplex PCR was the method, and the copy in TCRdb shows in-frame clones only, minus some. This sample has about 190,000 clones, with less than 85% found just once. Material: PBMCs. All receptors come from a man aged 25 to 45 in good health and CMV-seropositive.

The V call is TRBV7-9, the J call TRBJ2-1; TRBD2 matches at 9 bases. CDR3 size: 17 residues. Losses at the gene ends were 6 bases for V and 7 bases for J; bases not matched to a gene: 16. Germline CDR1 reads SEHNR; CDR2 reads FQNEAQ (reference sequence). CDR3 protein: CASRGLSGGLKGNEQFF. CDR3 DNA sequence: TGTGCCAGCAGGGGTTTAAGCGGGGGGTTAAAAGGGAATGAGCAGTTCTTC.

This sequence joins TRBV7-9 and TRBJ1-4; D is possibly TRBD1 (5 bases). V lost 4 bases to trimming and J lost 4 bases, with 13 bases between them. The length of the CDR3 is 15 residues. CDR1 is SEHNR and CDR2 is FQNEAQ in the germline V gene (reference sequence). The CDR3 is CASSSPGGINEKLFF. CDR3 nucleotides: TGTGCCAGCAGCTCCCCGGGGGGAATTAATGAAAAACTGTTTTTT. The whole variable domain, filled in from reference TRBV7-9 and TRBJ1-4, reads DTGVSQNPRHKITKRGQNVTFRCDPISEHNRLYWYRQTLGQGPEFLTYFQNEAQLEKSRLLSDRFSAERPKGSFSTLEIQRTEQGDSAMYLCASSSPGGINEKLFFGSGTQLSVL.

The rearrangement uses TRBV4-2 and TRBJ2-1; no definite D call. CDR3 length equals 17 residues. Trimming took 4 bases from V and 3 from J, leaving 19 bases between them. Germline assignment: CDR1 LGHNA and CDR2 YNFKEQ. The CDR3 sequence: CASSPTSRSRHYNEQFF. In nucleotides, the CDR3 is TGTGCCAGCAGCCCTACGAGTAGGAGCCGGCACTACAATGAGCAGTTCTTC.

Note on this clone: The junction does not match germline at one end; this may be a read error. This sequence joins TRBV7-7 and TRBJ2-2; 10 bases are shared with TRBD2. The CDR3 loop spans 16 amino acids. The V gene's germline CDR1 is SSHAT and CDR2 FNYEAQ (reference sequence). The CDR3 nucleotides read TGTGCTAGCAGCAATCCTAGCGGGGGTGAAACCGGGGAGCTGTTTTTT. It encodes CASSNPSGGETGELFF. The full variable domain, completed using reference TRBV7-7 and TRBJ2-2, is GAGVSQSPRYKVTKRGQDVTLRCDPISSHATLYWYQQALGQGPEFLTYFNYEAQPDKSGLPSDRFSAERPEGSISTLTIQRTEQRDSAMYRCASSNPSGGETGELFFGEGSRLTVL.

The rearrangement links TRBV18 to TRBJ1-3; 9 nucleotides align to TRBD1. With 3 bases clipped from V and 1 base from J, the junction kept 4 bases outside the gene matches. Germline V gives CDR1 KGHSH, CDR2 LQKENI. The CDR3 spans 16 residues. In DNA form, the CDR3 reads TGTGCCAGCTCACCTAGGACAGGGGAATCTGGAAACACCATATATTTT. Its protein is CASSPRTGESGNTIYF.

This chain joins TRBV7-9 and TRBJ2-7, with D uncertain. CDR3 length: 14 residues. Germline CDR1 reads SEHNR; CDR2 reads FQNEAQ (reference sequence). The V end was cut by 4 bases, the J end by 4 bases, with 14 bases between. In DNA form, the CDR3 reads TGTGCCAGCAGCTCATCCCACTTGCCTTACGAGCAGTACTTC. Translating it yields CASSSSHLPYEQYF.

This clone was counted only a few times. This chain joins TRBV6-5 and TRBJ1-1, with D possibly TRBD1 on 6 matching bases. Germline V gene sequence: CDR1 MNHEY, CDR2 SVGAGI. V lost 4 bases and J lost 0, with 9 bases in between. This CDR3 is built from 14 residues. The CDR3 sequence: CASSSGQMNTEAFF. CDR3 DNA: TGTGCCAGCAGTTCTGGACAGATGAACACTGAAGCTTTCTTT.

CDR3 amino acids: CASSGQGFSGYTF. In DNA, the CDR3 is TGCGCCAGCAGCGGACAGGGTTTTAGTGGCTACACCTTC. The chain is built from TRBV5-1 and TRBJ1-2, with 8 bases identical to TRBD1. Looked up from germline, CDR1 is SGHRS and CDR2 is YFSETQ. This CDR3 has 13 residues. V lost 4 bases and J lost 7; bases outside the gene matches: 6.

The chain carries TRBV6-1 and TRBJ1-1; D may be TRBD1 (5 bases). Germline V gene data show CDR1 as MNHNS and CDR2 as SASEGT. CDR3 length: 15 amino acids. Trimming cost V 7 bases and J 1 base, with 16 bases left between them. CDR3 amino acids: CASTSQGAPNTEAFF. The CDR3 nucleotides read TGTGCCAGCACTAGTCAAGGGGCTCCGAACACTGAAGCTTTCTTT.

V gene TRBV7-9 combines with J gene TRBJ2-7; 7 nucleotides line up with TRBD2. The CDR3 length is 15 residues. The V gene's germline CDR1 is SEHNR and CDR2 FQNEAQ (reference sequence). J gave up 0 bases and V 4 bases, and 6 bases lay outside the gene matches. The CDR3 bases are TGTGCCAGCAGCTGGGGGGGTCTGAGCTCCTACGAGCAGTACTTC. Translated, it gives CASSWGGLSSYEQYF.